This is a list of T cell receptor beta chains from one sample in a study of neurological immune-mediated disorders. A single record per CDR3 protein comes from TCRdb applying MiXCR to the 5' RACE reads. The sample has roughly 70,000 distinct CDR3 sequences, 3.9% seen once; the top ten hold approximately 1.3%. The sequencing input was PBMCs. The receptors were sampled from a man aged 25-45 years with multiple sclerosis. The CDR3 runs from the conserved cysteine through the conserved F or W. The order of the fields is CDR3 protein, CDR3 DNA, V gene, J gene, CDR3 length, clone size, D gene. D genes are given only for firm matches. Expanded clones are given a class, and other clones once, few, many or no size at all.

CASSEWRANEQFF	TGTGCCAGCAGTGAATGGAGAGCAAATGAGCAGTTCTTC	TRBV2	TRBJ2-1	13	few	NA
CASSQGLAGAYEQYF	TGTGCCAGCAGCCAAGGACTAGCGGGGGCCTACGAGCAGTACTTC	TRBV4-2	TRBJ2-7	15	many	TRBD2
CASSQEPGAYGYTF	TGCGCCAGCAGCCAAGAACCAGGCGCCTATGGCTACACCTTC	TRBV4-1	TRBJ1-2	14	many	NA
CASSNRGDSTDTQYF	TGTGCCAGCTCCAACAGGGGTGACAGCACAGATACGCAGTATTTT	TRBV18	TRBJ2-3	15	many	TRBD1
CASSYSYKNIQYF	TGTGCCAGCAGTTACTCCTACAAAAACATTCAGTACTTC	TRBV6-5	TRBJ2-4	13	many	NA
CASGLVGGGTDTQYF	TGTGCTAGTGGTTTGGTGGGCGGGGGGACAGATACGCAGTATTTT	TRBV12-5	TRBJ2-3	15	many	TRBD2
CASRNLGGAEAFF	TGTGCCAGCAGGAACCTGGGAGGCGCTGAAGCTTTCTTT	TRBV12-3/TRBV12-4	TRBJ1-1	13	many	NA
CASSWDSNTGELFF	TGTGCCAGCAGCTGGGACAGCAACACCGGGGAGCTGTTTTTT	TRBV7-7	TRBJ2-2	14	many	TRBD1
CASSLEQGPEGSPLNF	TGTGCCAGCAGCTTGGAACAGGGCCCGGAAGGTTCACCCCTCAACTTT	TRBV7-9	TRBJ1-6	16	NA	NA
CASSPLAGGPGDNEQFF	TGTGCCAGCTCACCACTAGCGGGGGGGCCCGGGGACAATGAGCAGTTCTTC	TRBV18	TRBJ2-1	17	NA	TRBD2
CASSLQGGTRAFF	TGTGCCAGCAGCTTACAGGGGGGTACCAGAGCTTTCTTT	TRBV5-6	TRBJ1-1	13	many	TRBD1
CASSLDVGNNEQFF	TGCGCCAGCAGCTTGGATGTAGGGAACAATGAGCAGTTCTTC	TRBV5-1	TRBJ2-1	14	many	NA
CASSSPGTEYEQYF	TGTGCCAGCAGCTCTCCCGGGACAGAATACGAGCAGTACTTC	TRBV5-5	TRBJ2-7	14	many	TRBD1
CSALAGGYTDTQYF	TGCAGTGCCCTAGCGGGGGGGTACACAGATACGCAGTATTTT	TRBV20-1	TRBJ2-3	14	NA	TRBD2
CASSDSLGVHEQYF	TGTGCCAGCAGCGACTCGTTGGGTGTCCACGAGCAGTACTTC	TRBV25-1	TRBJ2-7	14	few	NA
CASSWQRSMNTEAFF	TGTGCCAGCAGCTGGCAACGGTCCATGAACACTGAAGCTTTCTTT	TRBV5-6	TRBJ1-1	15	many	NA
CSATREMNTEAFF	TGCAGTGCTACCCGGGAAATGAACACTGAAGCTTTCTTT	TRBV20-1	TRBJ1-1	13	medium-sized	NA
CASSQEGLAGSYEQYF	TGTGCCAGCAGCCAAGAGGGATTAGCGGGGTCCTACGAGCAGTACTTC	TRBV3-1	TRBJ2-7	16	many	TRBD2
CSASRQGFSFF	TGCAGTGCTAGTCGTCAGGGGTTTTCATTCTTT	TRBV20-1	TRBJ1-1	11	many	NA
CASSLLGIHLNEQFF	TGTGCCAGCAGCTTGCTGGGGATACACCTTAATGAGCAGTTCTTC	TRBV7-9	TRBJ2-1	15	many	NA
CASSNGRVTDTQYF	TGTGCCAGTAGTAACGGCAGGGTTACAGATACGCAGTATTTT	TRBV19	TRBJ2-3	14	NA	NA
CASSYGQELSYEQYF	TGTGCCAGCAGCTACGGACAGGAGCTCTCCTACGAGCAGTACTTC	TRBV7-2	TRBJ2-7	15	many	TRBD1
CASSHRGGRLRGYTF	TGTGCCAGCAGTCACAGGGGAGGGCGGCTTCGTGGCTACACCTTC	TRBV6-5	TRBJ1-2	15	many	TRBD1
CSARDRQLINQPQHF	TGCAGTGCTAGAGATAGGCAGCTGATAAATCAGCCCCAGCATTTT	TRBV20-1	TRBJ1-5	15	few	NA
CASSLGRSPALSNQPQHF	TGTGCCAGCAGCTTGGGGCGGTCGCCCGCCCTTAGCAATCAGCCCCAGCATTTT	TRBV7-8	TRBJ1-5	18	many	NA
CAIMTGSSYEQYF	TGTGCCATCATGACAGGGAGCTCCTACGAGCAGTACTTC	TRBV10-3	TRBJ2-7	13	many	TRBD1
CASSLTAGSSYEQYF	TGTGCCAGCAGCCTGACCGCGGGCAGCTCCTACGAGCAGTACTTC	TRBV7-2	TRBJ2-7	15	many	NA
CASSDGFSGNTIYF	TGCGCCAGCAGCGACGGCTTCTCTGGAAACACCATATATTTT	TRBV5-1	TRBJ1-3	14	many	NA
CASSRSGTSGGSEQFF	TGTGCCAGCAGCCGATCCGGGACTAGCGGGGGGAGTGAGCAGTTCTTC	TRBV3-1	TRBJ2-1	16	many	TRBD2
CASSLAGKITDTQYF	TGCGCCAGCAGCTTGGCCGGGAAAATAACAGATACGCAGTATTTT	TRBV5-1	TRBJ2-3	15	many	NA
CASSQWASNYGYTF	TGTGCCAGCAGCCAATGGGCCAGCAACTATGGCTACACCTTC	TRBV14	TRBJ1-2	14	many	NA
CSASDHKGADTQYF	TGCAGTGCTAGCGACCATAAGGGGGCGGATACGCAGTATTTT	TRBV20-1	TRBJ2-3	14	many	TRBD1
CASSQELEVRAGSNEQFF	TGCGCCAGCAGCCAAGAGTTAGAGGTCAGAGCGGGAAGCAATGAGCAGTTCTTC	TRBV4-1	TRBJ2-1	18	many	TRBD2
CASSLSHRSSTDTQYF	TGTGCCAGCAGTTTATCGCACCGATCTAGCACAGATACGCAGTATTTT	TRBV27	TRBJ2-3	16	NA	NA
CASSSGGPYEQYF	TGTGCCAGCAGCAGCGGGGGACCCTACGAGCAGTACTTC	TRBV2	TRBJ2-7	13	many	TRBD2
CAISVDLEQGQPQHF	TGTGCCATCAGTGTGGACCTTGAGCAGGGTCAGCCCCAGCATTTT	TRBV10-3	TRBJ1-5	15	few	NA
CASGPGRYGSGQMNTGELFF	TGTGCCAGCGGGCCGGGCAGATACGGAAGTGGACAGATGAACACCGGGGAGCTGTTTTTT	TRBV12-3/TRBV12-4	TRBJ2-2	20	many	NA
CASSAHTGETQYF	TGTGCCAGCAGCGCCCACACCGGTGAGACCCAGTACTTC	TRBV9	TRBJ2-5	13	many	NA
CSALGQLNNEQFF	TGCAGTGCTTTGGGACAACTAAACAATGAGCAGTTCTTC	TRBV20-1	TRBJ2-1	13	many	NA
CASSFVDNNNEQFF	TGCGCCAGCAGCTTTGTGGACAATAACAATGAGCAGTTCTTC	TRBV5-1	TRBJ2-1	14	few	NA
CASSLTGFRHQPQNF	TGTGCCAGCAGTTTGACAGGGTTTCGTCATCAGCCCCAGAATTTT	TRBV12-3/TRBV12-4	TRBJ1-5	15	many	TRBD1
CASSLQGAGANVLTF	TGTGCCAGCAGTTTGCAAGGGGCTGGGGCCAACGTCCTGACTTTC	TRBV27	TRBJ2-6	15	many	NA
CASSVGIQEDSPLHF	TGTGCCAGCAGCGTCGGGATACAGGAGGATTCACCCCTCCACTTT	TRBV11-3	TRBJ1-6	15	NA	NA
CASSGERGGPRYEQYF	TGTGCCAGCAGCGGAGAGCGGGGGGGCCCCCGATACGAGCAGTACTTC	TRBV7-6	TRBJ2-7	16	many	TRBD2
CSARLAGHSYEQYF	TGCAGTGCTAGGTTAGCGGGCCACTCCTACGAGCAGTACTTC	TRBV20-1	TRBJ2-7	14	many	TRBD2
CASSLDSDTQYF	TGTGCCAGCAGCCTAGATTCGGATACGCAGTATTTT	TRBV7-9	TRBJ2-3	12	many	NA
CASSPRRPVRAIQYF	TGTGCCAGCAGCCCCCGGAGACCCGTTAGAGCCATTCAGTACTTC	TRBV7-9	TRBJ2-4	15	many	NA
CASSLLADTQYF	TGCGCCAGCAGCTTGTTAGCAGATACGCAGTATTTT	TRBV5-1	TRBJ2-3	12	many	NA
CASSHPGTGDREAFF	TGTGCCAGCAGTCATCCCGGGACAGGGGACCGGGAAGCTTTCTTT	TRBV5-5	TRBJ1-1	15	many	TRBD1
CAISESVGLGEQFF	TGTGCCATCAGTGAGTCGGTCGGGTTGGGGGAGCAGTTCTTC	TRBV10-3	TRBJ2-1	14	many	NA
CSAREPGTVSYEQYF	TGCAGTGCTAGAGAACCCGGGACAGTCTCCTACGAGCAGTACTTC	TRBV20-1	TRBJ2-7	15	many	TRBD1